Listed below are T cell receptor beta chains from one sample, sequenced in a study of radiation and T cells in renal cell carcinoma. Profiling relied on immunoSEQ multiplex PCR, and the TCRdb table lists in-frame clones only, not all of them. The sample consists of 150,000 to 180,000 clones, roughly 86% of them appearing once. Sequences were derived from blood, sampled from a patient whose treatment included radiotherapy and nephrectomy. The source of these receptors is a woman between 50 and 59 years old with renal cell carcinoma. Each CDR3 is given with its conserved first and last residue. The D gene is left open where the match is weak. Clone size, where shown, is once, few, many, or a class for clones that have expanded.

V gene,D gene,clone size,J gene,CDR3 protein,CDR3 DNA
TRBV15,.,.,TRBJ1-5,CATSTDSPSTYSNQPQHF,TGTGCCACCAGCACGGACAGCCCCTCAACTTATAGCAATCAGCCCCAGCATTTT
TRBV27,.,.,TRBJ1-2,CASSLSLLGGGGYTF,TGTGCCAGCAGTCTCAGTCTCCTCGGGGGGGGTGGCTACACCTTC
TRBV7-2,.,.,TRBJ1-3,CASSIVSGTGNTIYF,TGTGCCAGCAGCATCGTTTCAGGGACTGGAAACACCATATATTTT
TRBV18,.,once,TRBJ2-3,CASSPPGLTDTQYF,TGTGCCAGCTCACCACCGGGCCTCACAGATACGCAGTATTTT
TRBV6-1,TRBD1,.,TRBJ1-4,CASSPGQGYEKLFF,TGTGCCAGCAGTCCTGGACAGGGATATGAAAAACTGTTTTTT
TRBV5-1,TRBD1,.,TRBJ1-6,CASSSGQGGTYNSPLHF,TGCGCCAGCAGCTCGGGACAGGGGGGTACCTATAATTCACCCCTCCACTTT
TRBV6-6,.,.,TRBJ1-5,CASRGMGQPQHF,TGTGCCAGCAGGGGGATGGGTCAGCCCCAGCATTTT
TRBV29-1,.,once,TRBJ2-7,CSVESEAGGRYEQYF,TGCAGCGTCGAAAGCGAGGCAGGGGGGCGGTACGAGCAGTACTTC
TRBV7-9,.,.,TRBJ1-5,CASSLKGDQPQHF,TGTGCCAGCAGCTTAAAAGGAGACCAGCCCCAGCATTTT
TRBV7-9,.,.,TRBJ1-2,CASSLVGRGARYGYTF,TGTGCCAGCAGCTTAGTGGGCCGGGGGGCAAGGTATGGCTACACCTTC
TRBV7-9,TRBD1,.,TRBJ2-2,CASSFSNWTGLGGELFF,TGTGCCAGCAGCTTTAGTAATTGGACAGGGCTCGGCGGGGAGCTGTTTTTT
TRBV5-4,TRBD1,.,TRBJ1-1,CASKYQGAEAFF,TGTGCCAGCAAATACCAGGGGGCTGAAGCTTTCTTT
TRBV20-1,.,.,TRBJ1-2,CSARESYGYTF,TGCAGTGCTAGAGAGTCCTATGGCTACACCTTC
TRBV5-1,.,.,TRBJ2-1,CASSGGAADRADEQFF,TGCGCCAGCAGCGGGGGGGCCGCCGACCGGGCGGATGAGCAGTTCTTC
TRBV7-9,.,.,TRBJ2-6,CASSRTGSGANVLTF,TGTGCCAGCAGCCGCACAGGCTCTGGGGCCAACGTCCTGACTTTC
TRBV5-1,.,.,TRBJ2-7,CASSLVVTGSTYEQYF,TGCGCCAGCAGCTTGGTGGTGACAGGATCCACCTACGAGCAGTACTTC
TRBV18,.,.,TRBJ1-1,CASSPSGRGVQSTEAFF,TGTGCCAGCTCACCATCGGGGCGGGGGGTCCAGTCCACTGAAGCTTTCTTT
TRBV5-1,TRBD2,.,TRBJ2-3,CASSSGSGLADTQYF,TGCGCCAGCAGCAGCGGATCGGGACTAGCAGATACGCAGTATTTT
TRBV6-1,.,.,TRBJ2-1,CASSELRGRGNEQFF,TGTGCCAGCAGTGAATTGCGGGGGCGCGGCAATGAGCAGTTCTTC
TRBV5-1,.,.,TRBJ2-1,CASSLAPTTVYNEQFF,TGCGCCAGCAGCTTGGCCCCTACGACAGTTTACAATGAGCAGTTCTTC
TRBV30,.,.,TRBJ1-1,CAWREGLLNTEAFF,TGTGCCTGGCGCGAGGGGCTTTTGAACACTGAAGCTTTCTTT
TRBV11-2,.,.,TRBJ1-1,CASSLAGRKGGEAFF,TGTGCCAGCAGCTTGGCTGGGCGCAAAGGGGGTGAAGCTTTCTTT
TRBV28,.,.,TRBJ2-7,CASSPQGGTYEQYF,TGTGCCAGCAGTCCCCAGGGTGGGACCTACGAGCAGTACTTC
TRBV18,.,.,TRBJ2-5,CASSPVRGQETQYF,TGTGCCAGCTCACCAGTTAGGGGGCAAGAGACCCAGTACTTC
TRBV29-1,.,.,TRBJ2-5,CSVVSRAVPYQETQYF,TGCAGCGTTGTAAGTAGGGCGGTACCGTACCAAGAGACCCAGTACTTC
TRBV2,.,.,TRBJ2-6,CASRDLSGANVLTF,TGTGCCAGCAGAGACCTGTCTGGGGCCAACGTCCTGACTTTC
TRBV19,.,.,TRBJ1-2,CASSIGVNYGYTF,TGTGCCAGTAGTATAGGAGTGAACTATGGCTACACCTTC
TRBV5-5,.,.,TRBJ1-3,CASSQSGSGNTIYF,TGTGCCAGCAGCCAATCAGGGTCTGGAAACACCATATATTTT
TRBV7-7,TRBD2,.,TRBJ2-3,CASSPDAGLADIFFVTDTQYF,TGTGCTAGCAGCCCCGACGCCGGACTAGCGGACATTTTCTTTGTCACAGATACGCAGTATTTT
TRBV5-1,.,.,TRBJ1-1,CASSDLDSRTEAFF,TGCGCCAGCAGCGATCTGGACAGTCGCACTGAAGCTTTCTTT
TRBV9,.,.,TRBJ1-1,CASSTRGGSTEAFF,TGTGCCAGCAGCACCCGGGGAGGGAGTACTGAAGCTTTCTTT
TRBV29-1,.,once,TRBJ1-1,CSVGGSTNTEAFF,TGCAGCGTTGGAGGCAGTACCAACACTGAAGCTTTCTTT
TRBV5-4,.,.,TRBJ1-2,CASSLGAGGYTF,TGTGCCAGCAGCCTTGGAGCAGGCGGCTACACCTTC
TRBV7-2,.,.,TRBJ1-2,CASSEGGGPLF,TGTGCCAGCAGCGAAGGGGGGGGTCCCCTCTTC
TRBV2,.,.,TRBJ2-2,CASGLGHPNTGELFF,TGTGCCAGCGGACTTGGACATCCAAACACCGGGGAGCTGTTTTTT
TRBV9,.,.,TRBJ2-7,CASSVGVSGQGNYEQYF,TGTGCCAGCAGCGTAGGGGTCAGCGGGCAGGGGAACTACGAGCAGTACTTC
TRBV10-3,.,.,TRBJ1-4,CAIREATNEKLFF,TGTGCCATCCGAGAGGCAACTAATGAAAAACTGTTTTTT
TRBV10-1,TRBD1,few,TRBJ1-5,CASSDIRQGGNQPQHF,TGCGCCAGCAGTGATATCCGACAGGGTGGAAATCAGCCCCAGCATTTT
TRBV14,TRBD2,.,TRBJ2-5,CASSPRTSIQETQYF,TGTGCCAGCAGCCCGCGGACTAGCATCCAAGAGACCCAGTACTTC
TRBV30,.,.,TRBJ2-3,CAWSRGAERTDTQYF,TGTGCCTGGAGTAGGGGGGCGGAGCGCACAGATACGCAGTATTTT
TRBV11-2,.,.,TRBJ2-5,CASSSTRETQYF,TGTGCCAGCAGCTCGACCCGCGAGACCCAGTACTTC
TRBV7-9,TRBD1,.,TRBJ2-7,CASSRTVQGNEQYF,TGTGCCAGCAGCCGTACTGTACAGGGGAACGAGCAGTACTTC
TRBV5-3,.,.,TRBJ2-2,CARSFVGSSRTVNTGELFF,TGTGCCAGAAGCTTCGTCGGGTCATCTCGAACCGTGAACACCGGGGAGCTGTTTTTT
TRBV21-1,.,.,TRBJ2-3,CASSKERDRPTFVTSTDTQYF,TGTGCCAGCAGCAAAGAACGAGACAGACCGACCTTCGTAACTAGCACAGATACGCAGTATTTT
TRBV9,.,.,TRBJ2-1,CASSGNGAAYNEQFF,TGTGCCAGCAGCGGAAACGGGGCAGCATACAATGAGCAGTTCTTC
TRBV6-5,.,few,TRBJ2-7,CASSYRGFNEQYF,TGTGCCAGCAGTTACCGAGGGTTCAACGAGCAGTACTTC
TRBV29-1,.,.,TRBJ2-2,CSVAGDRSVGELFF,TGCAGCGTTGCAGGGGATCGGAGCGTGGGGGAGCTGTTTTTT
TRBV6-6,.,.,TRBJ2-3,CASSYGVGGDTQYF,TGTGCCAGCAGCTACGGAGTAGGAGGAGATACGCAGTATTTT
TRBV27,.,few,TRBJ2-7,CASSWQAQRLYEQYF,TGTGCCAGCAGTTGGCAGGCGCAGAGACTTTACGAGCAGTACTTC
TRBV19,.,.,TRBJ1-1,CASSMGGHGATEAFF,TGTGCCAGTAGTATGGGGGGACACGGGGCCACTGAAGCTTTCTTT
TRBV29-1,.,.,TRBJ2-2,CSVAYAANTGELFF,TGCAGCGTTGCATATGCGGCGAACACCGGGGAGCTGTTTTTT
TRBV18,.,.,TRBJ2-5,CASSPASQETQYF,TGTGCCAGCTCACCAGCTAGCCAAGAGACCCAGTACTTC
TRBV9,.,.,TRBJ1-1,CASSSSGRNEAFF,TGTGCCAGCAGCTCCTCTGGGAGGAATGAAGCTTTCTTT
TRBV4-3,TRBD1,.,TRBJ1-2,CASSQVGQAYGYTF,TGCGCCAGCAGCCAAGTCGGACAGGCCTATGGCTACACCTTC
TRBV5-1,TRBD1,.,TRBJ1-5,CASSLEGAENQPQHF,TGCGCCAGCAGCTTGGAGGGGGCTGAGAATCAGCCCCAGCATTTT
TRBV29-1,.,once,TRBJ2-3,CSVDEGGRTDTQYF,TGCAGCGTTGATGAGGGGGGCCGCACAGATACGCAGTATTTT
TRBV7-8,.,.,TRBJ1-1,CASSLVGGYMNTEAFF,TGTGCCAGCAGCTTAGTAGGGGGATACATGAACACTGAAGCTTTCTTT
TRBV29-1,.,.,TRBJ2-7,CSAEGTRDEQYF,TGTAGCGCGGAGGGGACCAGGGACGAGCAGTACTTC
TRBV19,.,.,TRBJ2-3,CASSSHGAGTDTQYF,TGTGCCAGTAGTTCCCACGGGGCAGGAACAGATACGCAGTATTTT